This T cell receptor beta chain was sequenced for a study of shared clonotypes between healthy human individuals. Study-level background: Each donor had three CD4 naive, three CD4 memory, two CD8 naive and one CD8 memory plate.

The CDR3 is made up of 14 amino acids. CDR1 and CDR2 from the germline V gene are SGHTA and FQGNSA. J lost 4 bases, V lost 1 base, and 2 bases had no gene match. This clone has only a few counts. Sorted-subset replicate PCR reactions contained around 220 ng DNA, corresponding to some 30,000 T cell genomes. Repertoires were generated with immunoSEQ multiplex PCR, while TCRdb's copy carries only in-frame clones and drops some. This table has roughly 2 million clones, 85% to 95% appearing once. Donation came from healthy HIV-negative adults that had no recent acute infections or vaccinations. The chain couples TRBV7-2 to TRBJ2-7; 9 bases fit TRBD1. This receptor was taken from a man between 18 and 35 years old in good health. The sequencing sample was made of naive CD4+ T cells sorted from blood. Sample subset: CD45RA+ positively selected. The CDR3: CASSLEGQGYEQYF. The CDR3 DNA reads TGTGCCAGCAGCTTAGAGGGACAGGGTTACGAGCAGTACTTC.